The TCR beta chain under discussion was sequenced for a study of T cells after yellow fever vaccination. Whole-study results and caveats: Across the CD4 and CD8 compartments, a small share of clonotypes was present in both.

The sample holds a few counts of this clonotype. The antigen is unknown. Each CDR3 protein is one row after TCRdb ran MiXCR on the 5' RACE reads. The table includes around 550,000 distinct CDR3 sequences, 15% to 20% detected once. Germline CDR1 DFQATT, CDR2 SNEGSKA (reference sequence). The CDR3 is 14 residues long. Trimming at V came to 4 bases and at J to 5 bases, leaving 4 bases not matched to a gene. The chain joins TRBV20-1 to TRBJ2-1; the match to TRBD1 covers 11 bases. The sequence was collected from a man aged 25 to 40 who received the YFV17D yellow fever vaccine. The source material was PBMCs, sampled 15 days after the yellow fever booster vaccination. CDR3 DNA sequence: TGCAGTGCTACAGGACAGGGGGCGGACAATGAGCAGTTCTTC. Translating it yields CSATGQGADNEQFF.